Given below is one TCR beta chain in context. The antigen is undetermined. Carrying UMI labels, the TRB cDNA libraries were prepared through 5' RACE. TCRdb derives one entry per CDR3 protein from the 5' RACE reads, leaving out DNA. The sample data list about 150,000 distinct CDR3 sequences. The sample is drawn from a study of CXCR3-negative and CXCR3-positive naive CD8 T cells. For the study at large: Per-library TRB read counts averaged about 1.5 +/- 0.3 million, adding up to some 130 million in total. Regarding the study as a whole: Relative to CXCR3-negative naive cells, CXCR3-positive naive cells had more hydrophobic TRB CDR3s.

CDR1 is SQVTM, CDR2 ANQGSEA, per germline. This CDR3 has 13 residues. Researchers sorted roughly 310,000 cells of each CD8+ T cell subset in triplicate. This clonotype was sampled from a human donor in good health. Some clones in this sample may be carry-over from other donors' samples. The sequencing sample was made of naive CXCR3+ CD8+ T cells from blood. This sample's subset: CD45RO-CCR7+CD27+CD95- naive CD8+ T cells expressing CXCR3 (TNR3+). The chain recombines TRBV29-1 with TRBJ2-7; TCRdb indicates TRBD1, and absent DNA this call remains unverified. The CDR3 loop is CSVETGFRGEQYF.